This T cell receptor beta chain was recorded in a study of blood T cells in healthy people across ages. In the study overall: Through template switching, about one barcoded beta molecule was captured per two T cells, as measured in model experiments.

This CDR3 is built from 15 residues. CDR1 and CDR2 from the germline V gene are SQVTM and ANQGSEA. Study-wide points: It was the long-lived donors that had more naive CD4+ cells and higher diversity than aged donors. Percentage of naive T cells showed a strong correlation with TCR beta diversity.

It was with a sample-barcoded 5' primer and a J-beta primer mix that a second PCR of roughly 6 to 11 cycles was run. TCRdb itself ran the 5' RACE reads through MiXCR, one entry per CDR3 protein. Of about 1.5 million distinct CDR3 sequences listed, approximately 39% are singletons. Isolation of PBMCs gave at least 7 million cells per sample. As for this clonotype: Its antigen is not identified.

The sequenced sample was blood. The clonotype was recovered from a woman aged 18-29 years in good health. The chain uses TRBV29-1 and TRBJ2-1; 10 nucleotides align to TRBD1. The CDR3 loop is CRISRDRGIYNEQFF. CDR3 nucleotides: TGCCGCATCAGCCGGGACAGGGGAATATACAATGAGCAGTTCTTC.